The sequence of this T cell receptor beta chain was determined in a study of vaccination and CD4 T cells after COVID-19 (dated by TCRdb to 2021 to 2024). Describing the broader study: Convalescent patients had a positive SARS-CoV-2 result on nasal swab PCR, and of these patients, several had mild disease and one had severe disease. In the convalescent cohort there were six males and four females, among whom were two Hispanic individuals, seven Caucasians, two Asians and one multiracial person. Each participant got two doses of either the Pfizer-BioNTech BNT162b2 vaccine (n=8) or the Moderna mRNA-1273 vaccine (n=2). Post-COVID blood samples were collected from convalescent patients a median of around 100 days after diagnosis, with a range of about 35 to 180 days. The time from the second vaccine dose to post-vaccine blood sampling had a median of approximately 72 days and ranged from roughly 13 to 241 days. Overlapping spike peptide pools from SARS-CoV-2 and from the common cold coronaviruses HCoV-NL63, HCoV-OC43 and HCoV-229E were used as culture stimuli. As controls, cultures received a CEFX viral epitope pool (the positive control), an HIV-1 Nef peptide pool (the negative control), or no peptide at all. In 10 COVID-19 convalescent patients and 4 infection-naive healthy vaccine recipients, the spike-specific CD4+ TCR repertoire before mRNA vaccination was compared with the repertoire after mRNA vaccination. The investigation overall reported the following: Nearly all vaccine-specific clones in convalescent patients (304 of 307) were mono-reactive for SARS-CoV-2 spike rather than cross-reactive with common cold coronaviruses. Among the post-vaccine SARS-CoV-2-reactive clones in convalescent patients, a median around 86% showed up only after vaccination, which suggests vaccine-specific priming. Relatively few convalescent patients were included in the study, and early timepoints after natural infection were not analyzed. Although the median number of SARS-CoV-2-reactive clonotypes went up from roughly 20 after infection to roughly 40 after vaccination, the increase was not significant.

The label giving this sample's treatment or condition can be read as: roughly 10-day PBMC culture with coronavirus spike peptide pools or control peptides (ViraFEST assay). To expand antigen-specific T cells with peptide pools and then pick out the expanded clonotypes through TCR sequencing, the study relied on the ViraFEST assay. The convalescent patients' positive SARS-CoV-2 PCR tests fell between March and December 2020, which was before the Alpha, Beta and Delta variants emerged in the United States. Each well held 2.1 million or so PBMCs cultured in IMDM containing approximately 5.3% human AB serum and approximately 9.8 IU/ml IL-2, with 10 ug/ml peptide pools added. Half of the culture medium was replaced with fresh IL-2-containing medium on days 3 and 7. After 10 days of culture, CD4+ T cells were isolated by negative selection using the EasySep CD4+ T cell isolation kit. Ficoll-Paque Plus gradient centrifugation was used to isolate PBMCs from whole blood, and the isolated PBMCs were then either used fresh or cryopreserved at -140C. Triplicate wells were generally used for each culture condition.

CDR1 and CDR2 were assigned from the germline V gene as SGHNT and YENEEA. Trimmed from V: 5 bases; trimmed from J: 0 bases; junction bases lacking a gene match: 6. The CDR3 covers 15 residues, taking in both the cysteine and the phenylalanine. CDR3 DNA only is kept here, 45 bases in frame from base 1. Note on this clonotype: The antigen it recognizes is unknown. No much larger clonotype is one base removed from it; base qualities were not supplied.

Libraries were built with PCR. DNA from cultured CD4+ T cells was subjected to TCR sequencing with the Oncomine TCR Beta short-read assay at the Johns Hopkins FTIC core. The QIAamp micro DNA kit was used to extract genomic DNA from the cultured CD4+ T cells. Oncomine TCR Beta libraries from cultured CD4+ T cells were pooled using unique dual indexes and sequenced on an Illumina iSeq 100. The source study handled its data this way. Non-productive sequences were removed, and CDR3s that did not start with C, did not end with F or W, or were shorter than 7 amino acids were discarded. The MANAFEST web application was used to identify antigen-specific clonotypes by comparing peptide-stimulated wells against reference wells and other culture wells. Positive clones required FDR below 0.05, an odds ratio above 5, and productive frequency above 0.1% in at least two of three replicate wells. Clonotypes that were significantly expanded in both SARS-CoV-2 spike wells and at least one common cold coronavirus spike condition were defined as cross-reactive. Using R version 3.6.1, CDR3 homology was evaluated through Levenshtein distances (stringdist) along with unrooted phylogenetic trees (ape). TCRdb reprocessed the public reads (quality trimming at Q25 with fastp, clone calling with MiXCR) and kept in-frame beta chains. Each entry is one CDR3 protein sequence, shown with its most common DNA and genes. The V and J calls and clone size are TCRdb's, not the authors'. The sample table contains around 12,000 distinct CDR3 sequences; only one count was recorded for under 50% of them. The top ten constitute approximately 20% of the sample.

The sequence derives from a human donor with COVID-19. This sequence uses TRBV11-3 and TRBJ1-2; 7 bases in the junction line up with TRBD1. Sample: cultured CD4+ T cells from blood, taken after SARS-CoV-2 vaccination. The CDR3 in this case is CASSQNRGSNYGYTF. DNA sequence: TGTGCCAGCAGCCAAAACAGGGGTTCTAACTATGGCTACACCTTC.